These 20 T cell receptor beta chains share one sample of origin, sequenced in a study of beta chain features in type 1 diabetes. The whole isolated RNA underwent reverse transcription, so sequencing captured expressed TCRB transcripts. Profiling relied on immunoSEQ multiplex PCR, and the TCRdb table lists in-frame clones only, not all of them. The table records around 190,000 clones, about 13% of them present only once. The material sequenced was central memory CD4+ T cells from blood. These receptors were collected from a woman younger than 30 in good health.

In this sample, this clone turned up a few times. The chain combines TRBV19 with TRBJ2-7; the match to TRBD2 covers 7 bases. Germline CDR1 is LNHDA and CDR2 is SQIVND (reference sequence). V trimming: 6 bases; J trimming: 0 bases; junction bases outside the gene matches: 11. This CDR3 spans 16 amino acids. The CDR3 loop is CASSLSGTTFSYEQYF. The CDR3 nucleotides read TGTGCCAGTAGCCTTTCCGGGACTACCTTCTCCTACGAGCAGTACTTC.

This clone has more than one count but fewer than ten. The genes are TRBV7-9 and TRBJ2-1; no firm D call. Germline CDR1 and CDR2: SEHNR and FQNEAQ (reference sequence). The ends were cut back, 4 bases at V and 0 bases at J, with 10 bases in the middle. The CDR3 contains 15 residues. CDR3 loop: CASSSIKLSYNEQFF. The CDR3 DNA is TGTGCCAGCAGCTCCATAAAACTCTCCTACAATGAGCAGTTCTTC. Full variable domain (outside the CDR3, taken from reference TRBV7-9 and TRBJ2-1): DTGVSQNPRHKITKRGQNVTFRCDPISEHNRLYWYRQTLGQGPEFLTYFQNEAQLEKSRLLSDRFSAERPKGSFSTLEIQRTEQGDSAMYLCASSSIKLSYNEQFFGPGTRLTVL.

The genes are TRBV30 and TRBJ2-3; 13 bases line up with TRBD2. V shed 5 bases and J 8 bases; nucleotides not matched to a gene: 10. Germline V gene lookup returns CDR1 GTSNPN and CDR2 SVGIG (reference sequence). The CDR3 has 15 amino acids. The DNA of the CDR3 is TGTGCCTGGGATGGACTAGCGGGAGCGGGGGCTACGCAGTATTTT. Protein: CAWDGLAGAGATQYF.

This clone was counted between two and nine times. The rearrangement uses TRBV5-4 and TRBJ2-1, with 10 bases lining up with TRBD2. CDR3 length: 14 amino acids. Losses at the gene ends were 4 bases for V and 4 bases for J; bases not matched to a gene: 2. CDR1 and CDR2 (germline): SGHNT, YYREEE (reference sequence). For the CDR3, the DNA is TGTGCCAGCAGCCCGGGACTAGCGTACAATGAGCAGTTCTTC. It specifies CASSPGLAYNEQFF.

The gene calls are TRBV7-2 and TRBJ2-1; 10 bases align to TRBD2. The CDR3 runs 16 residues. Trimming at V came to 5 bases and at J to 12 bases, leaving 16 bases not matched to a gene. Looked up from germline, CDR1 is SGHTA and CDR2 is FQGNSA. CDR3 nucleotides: TGTGCCAGCAGCCCCCGACTAGCGGGCGTGATAGGTGGGCAGTTCTTC. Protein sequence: CASSPRLAGVIGGQFF.

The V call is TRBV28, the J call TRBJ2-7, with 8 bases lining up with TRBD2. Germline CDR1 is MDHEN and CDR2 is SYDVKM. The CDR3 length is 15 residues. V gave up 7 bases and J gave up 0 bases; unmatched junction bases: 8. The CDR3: CASNPSLAGSYEQYF. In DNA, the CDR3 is TGTGCCAGCAACCCCTCCCTAGCGGGCTCCTACGAGCAGTACTTC.

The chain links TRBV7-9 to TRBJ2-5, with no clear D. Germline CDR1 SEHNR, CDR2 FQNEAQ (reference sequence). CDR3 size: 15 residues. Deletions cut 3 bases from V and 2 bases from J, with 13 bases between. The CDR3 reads CASSFYGSRQETQYF. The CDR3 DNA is TGTGCCAGCAGCTTCTACGGTAGCCGACAAGAGACCCAGTACTTC.

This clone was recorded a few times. In DNA form, the CDR3 reads TGCGCCAGCAGCTTGGGGCTAGCGGGAGATTTCACCGGGGAGCTGTTTTTT. Its protein is CASSLGLAGDFTGELFF. V usage is TRBV5-1 and J usage is TRBJ2-2; 10 bases match TRBD2. The germline gives CDR1 SGHRS, CDR2 YFSETQ. CDR3 size: 17 residues. V gave up 0 bases and J gave up 4 bases; unmatched junction bases: 6.

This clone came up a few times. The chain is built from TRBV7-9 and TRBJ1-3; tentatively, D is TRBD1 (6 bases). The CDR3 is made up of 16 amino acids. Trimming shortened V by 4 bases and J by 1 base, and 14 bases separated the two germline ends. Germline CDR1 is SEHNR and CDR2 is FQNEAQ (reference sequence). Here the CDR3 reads CASSYLGQSSGNTIYF. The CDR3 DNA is TGTGCCAGCAGCTACCTTGGACAGTCTTCTGGAAACACCATATATTTT.

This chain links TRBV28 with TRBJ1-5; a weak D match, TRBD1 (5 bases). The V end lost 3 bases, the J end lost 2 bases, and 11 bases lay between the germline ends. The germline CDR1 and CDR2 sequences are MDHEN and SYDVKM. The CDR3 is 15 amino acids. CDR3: CASSLPRVGNQPQHF. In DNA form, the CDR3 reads TGTGCCAGCAGTTTGCCCAGGGTGGGCAATCAGCCCCAGCATTTT.

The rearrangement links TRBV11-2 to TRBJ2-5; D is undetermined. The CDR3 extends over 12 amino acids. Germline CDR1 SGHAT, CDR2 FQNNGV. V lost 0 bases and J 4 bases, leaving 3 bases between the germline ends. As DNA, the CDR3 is TGTGCCAGCAGCTTAGATCGAGAGACCCAGTACTTC. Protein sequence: CASSLDRETQYF. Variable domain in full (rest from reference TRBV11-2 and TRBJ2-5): EAGVAQSPRYKIIEKRQSVAFWCNPISGHATLYWYQQILGQGPKLLIQFQNNGVVDDSQLPKDRFSAERLKGVDSTLKIQPAKLEDSAVYLCASSLDRETQYFGPGTRLLVL.

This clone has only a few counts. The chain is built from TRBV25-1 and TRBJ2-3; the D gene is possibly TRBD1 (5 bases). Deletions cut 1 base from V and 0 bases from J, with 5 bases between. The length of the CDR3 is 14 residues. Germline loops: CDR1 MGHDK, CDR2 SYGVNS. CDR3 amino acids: CASSEWGSTDTQYF. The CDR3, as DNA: TGTGCCAGCAGTGAATGGGGCAGCACAGATACGCAGTATTTT.

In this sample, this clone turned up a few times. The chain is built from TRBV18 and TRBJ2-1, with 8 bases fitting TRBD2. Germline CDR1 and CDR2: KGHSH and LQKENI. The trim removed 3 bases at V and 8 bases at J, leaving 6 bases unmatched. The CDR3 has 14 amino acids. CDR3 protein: CASSPGTSFDEQFF. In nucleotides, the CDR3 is TGTGCCAGCTCACCCGGGACTAGTTTCGATGAGCAGTTCTTC. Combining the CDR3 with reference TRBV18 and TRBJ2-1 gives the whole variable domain NAGVMQNPRHLVRRRGQEARLRCSPMKGHSHVYWYRQLPEEGLKFMVYLQKENIIDESGMPKERFSAEFPKEGPSILRIQQVVRGDSAAYFCASSPGTSFDEQFFGPGTRLTVL.

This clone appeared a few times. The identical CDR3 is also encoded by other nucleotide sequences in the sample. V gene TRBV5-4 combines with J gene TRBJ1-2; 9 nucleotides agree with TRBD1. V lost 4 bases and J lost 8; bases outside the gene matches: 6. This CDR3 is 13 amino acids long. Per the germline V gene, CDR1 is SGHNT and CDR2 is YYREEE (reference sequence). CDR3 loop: CASSPDRGGGYTF. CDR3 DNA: TGTGCCAGCAGCCCGGACAGGGGTGGGGGCTACACCTTC.

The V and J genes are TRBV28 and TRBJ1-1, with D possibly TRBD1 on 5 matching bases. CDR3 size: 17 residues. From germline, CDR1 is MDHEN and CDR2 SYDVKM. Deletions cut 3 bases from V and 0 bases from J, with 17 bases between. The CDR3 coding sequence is TGTGCCAGCAGTTTGGGGGGACGACGTCTGTTGAACACTGAAGCTTTCTTT. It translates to CASSLGGRRLLNTEAFF.

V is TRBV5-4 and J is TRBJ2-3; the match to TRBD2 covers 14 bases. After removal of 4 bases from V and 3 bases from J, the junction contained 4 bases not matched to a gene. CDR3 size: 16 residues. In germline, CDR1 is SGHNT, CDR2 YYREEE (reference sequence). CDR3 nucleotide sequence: TGTGCCAGCAGCCGAGGACTAGCGGGAGGTACAGATACGCAGTATTTT. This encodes CASSRGLAGGTDTQYF.

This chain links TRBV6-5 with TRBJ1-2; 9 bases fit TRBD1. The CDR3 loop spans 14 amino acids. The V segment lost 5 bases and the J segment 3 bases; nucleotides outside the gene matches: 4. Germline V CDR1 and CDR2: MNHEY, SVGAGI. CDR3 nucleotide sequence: TGTGCCAGCAGTCTCCGGGACAGGGACTATGGCTACACCTTC. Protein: CASSLRDRDYGYTF.

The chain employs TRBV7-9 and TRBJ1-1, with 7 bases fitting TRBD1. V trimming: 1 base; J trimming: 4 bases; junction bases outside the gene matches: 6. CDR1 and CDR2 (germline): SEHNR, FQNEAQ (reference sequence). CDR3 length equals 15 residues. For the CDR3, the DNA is TGTGCCAGCAGCTTAGGTCACAGGGGTGGCACTGAAGCTTTCTTT. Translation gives CASSLGHRGGTEAFF.

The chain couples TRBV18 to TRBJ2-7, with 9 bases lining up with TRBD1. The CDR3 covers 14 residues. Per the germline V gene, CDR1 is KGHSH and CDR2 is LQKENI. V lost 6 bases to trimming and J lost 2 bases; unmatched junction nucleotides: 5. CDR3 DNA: TGTGCCAGCTCGGACGACAGGGGGGCCTACGAGCAGTACTTC. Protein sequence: CASSDDRGAYEQYF. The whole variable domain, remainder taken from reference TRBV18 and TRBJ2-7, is NAGVMQNPRHLVRRRGQEARLRCSPMKGHSHVYWYRQLPEEGLKFMVYLQKENIIDESGMPKERFSAEFPKEGPSILRIQQVVRGDSAAYFCASSDDRGAYEQYFGPGTRLTVT.

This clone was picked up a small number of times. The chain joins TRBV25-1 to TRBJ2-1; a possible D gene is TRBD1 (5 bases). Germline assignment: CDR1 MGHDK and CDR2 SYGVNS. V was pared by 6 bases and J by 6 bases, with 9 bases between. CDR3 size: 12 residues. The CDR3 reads CASRGLPNEQFF. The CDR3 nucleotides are TGTGCCAGCAGGGGGCTTCCCAATGAGCAGTTCTTC.